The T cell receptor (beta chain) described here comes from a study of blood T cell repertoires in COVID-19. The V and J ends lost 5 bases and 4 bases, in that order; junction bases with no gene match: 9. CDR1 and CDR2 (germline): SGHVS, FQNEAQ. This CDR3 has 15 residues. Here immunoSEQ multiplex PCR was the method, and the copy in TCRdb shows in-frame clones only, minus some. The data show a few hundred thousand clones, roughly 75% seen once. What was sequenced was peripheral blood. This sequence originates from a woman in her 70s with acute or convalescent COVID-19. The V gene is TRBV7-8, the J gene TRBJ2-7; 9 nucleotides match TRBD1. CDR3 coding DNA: TGTGCCAGCAGCCAGGCACAGGGGGCGCAGTACGAGCAGTACTTC. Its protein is CASSQAQGAQYEQYF.